This T cell receptor beta chain stems from a study of patients and donors after allogeneic stem cell transplantation (dated by TCRdb to 2019 to 2021). From V the trimming removes 5 bases and from J it removes 3 bases, while the gene matches leave 3 bases of the junction unaccounted for. Taken from cysteine to phenylalanine, the CDR3 has 13 residues. The kept DNA is CDR3 alone, 39 bases in frame from the first base. Taken from the germline V gene, the CDR1 and CDR2 loops are SNHLY and FYNNEI. This clonotype has just a few counts. Its antigen is still unknown. No per-base quality is available; no much larger clone lies one base away. Library preparation employed RT-PCR. The sequencer listed for this sample is NextSeq 550. The raw public data were reprocessed by TCRdb itself: fastp quality trimming at Q25, MiXCR clonotype calling, in-frame beta chains only. Every distinct CDR3 protein forms one entry, paired with its most common genes and DNA. This sample has about 200,000 distinct CDR3 sequences in its table, and about 38% of those were observed once. Roughly 11% of the sample lies in the top ten.

The V and J genes are TRBV2 and TRBJ1-1; TRBD1 agrees with 7 junctional bases. The sequenced sample consisted of blood, either unsorted or a sorted T cell fraction (not recorded which). The origin of this receptor is a human donor who was either an allogeneic HSCT recipient or a stem cell or donor lymphocyte infusion donor (not recorded which). It is not recorded whose cells these are; they may come from a transplant donor. The sequenced DNA is TGTGCCAGCAGTACAGGGGTTGACACTGAAGCTTTCTTT. Its amino acids are CASSTGVDTEAFF.